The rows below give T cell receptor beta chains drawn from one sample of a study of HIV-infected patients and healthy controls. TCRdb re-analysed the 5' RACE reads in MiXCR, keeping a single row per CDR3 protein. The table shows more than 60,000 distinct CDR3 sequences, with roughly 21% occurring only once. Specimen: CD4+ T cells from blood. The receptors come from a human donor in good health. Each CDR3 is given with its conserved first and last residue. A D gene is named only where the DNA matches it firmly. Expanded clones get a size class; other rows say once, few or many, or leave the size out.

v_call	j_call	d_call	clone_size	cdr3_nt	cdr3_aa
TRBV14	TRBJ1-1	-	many	TGTGCCAGCAGCGTACTCACAGGGACGAACACTGAAGCTTTCTTT	CASSVLTGTNTEAFF
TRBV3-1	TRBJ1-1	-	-	TGTGCCAGCAGCCGGGACACTGAAGCTTTCTTT	CASSRDTEAFF
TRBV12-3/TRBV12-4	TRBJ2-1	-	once	TGTGCCAGCACTCAACGAGGGAGGTGTGAGCAGTTCTTC	CASTQRGRCEQFF
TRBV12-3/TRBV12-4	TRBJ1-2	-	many	TGTGCCAGCAGTTTAGTACCTAGGTATGGCTACACCTTC	CASSLVPRYGYTF
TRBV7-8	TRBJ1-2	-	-	TGTGCCAGCAGCTCCACGGTGATCTATGGCTACACCTTC	CASSSTVIYGYTF
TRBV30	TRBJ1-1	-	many	TGTGCCCGAGAACTCGGTTTGAACACTGAAGCTTTCTTT	CARELGLNTEAFF
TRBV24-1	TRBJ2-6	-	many	TGTGCCACCAGTGATTCAGGGGTCAGGTCCCACTCTGGGGCCAACGTCCTGACTTTC	CATSDSGVRSHSGANVLTF
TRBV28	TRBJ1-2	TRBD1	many	TGTGCCAGCAGTTTAGGAGCAGGGGGCTATGGCTACACCTTC	CASSLGAGGYGYTF
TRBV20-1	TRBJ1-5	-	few	TGCAGTGCTAGCGGGGGGCATCAGAGCAATCAGCCCCAGCATTTT	CSASGGHQSNQPQHF
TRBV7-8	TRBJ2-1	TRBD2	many	TGTGCCAGCATCGAGTCGGGAGGGGTTTTTGCAAATGAGCAGTTCTTC	CASIESGGVFANEQFF
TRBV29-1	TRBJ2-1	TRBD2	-	TGCAGCGCCCTGCCCAGACTAGCGGTCAATGAGCAGTTCTTC	CSALPRLAVNEQFF
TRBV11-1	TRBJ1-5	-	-	TGTGCCAGCAGCGCCAACACCAATCAGCCCCAGCATTTT	CASSANTNQPQHF
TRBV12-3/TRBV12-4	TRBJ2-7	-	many	TGTGCCAGCAGTCCGACCCAAAGCTCCTACGAGCAGTACTTC	CASSPTQSSYEQYF
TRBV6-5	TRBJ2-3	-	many	TGTGCCAGCGCTAGTACCCATAGCACAGATACGCAGTATTTT	CASASTHSTDTQYF
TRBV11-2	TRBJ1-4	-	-	TGTGCCAGCAGCCCGTCCCAGAGGCAACTGTTTTTT	CASSPSQRQLFF
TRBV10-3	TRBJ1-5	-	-	TGTGCCATCAGTGCGGCAGCGGATCAGCCCCAGCATTTT	CAISAAADQPQHF
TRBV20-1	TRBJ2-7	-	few	TGCAGTGCTAGAGGGAGGTGGACTTCCAACGAGCAGTACTTC	CSARGRWTSNEQYF
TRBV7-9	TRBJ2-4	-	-	TGTGCCAGCAGCCACTCCAATAACAGGCCCTTAGCCAAAAACATTCAGTACTTC	CASSHSNNRPLAKNIQYF
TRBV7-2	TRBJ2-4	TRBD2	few	TGTGCCAGCAGCTACCGTTTAGCGGGAGTGCTAGCCAAAAACATTCAGTACTTC	CASSYRLAGVLAKNIQYF
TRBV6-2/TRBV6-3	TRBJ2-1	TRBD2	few	TGTGCCAGCAGTCCGACTAGCGGGCACTACAATGAGCAGTTCTTC	CASSPTSGHYNEQFF
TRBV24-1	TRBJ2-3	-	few	TGTGCCACCAGTGATCCCAGACTTAGCACAGATACGCAGTATTTT	CATSDPRLSTDTQYF
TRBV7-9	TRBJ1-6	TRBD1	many	TGTGCCAGCAGCTCCCTTCGACAGGGGGAAGCAATTTCACCCCTCCACTTT	CASSSLRQGEAISPLHF